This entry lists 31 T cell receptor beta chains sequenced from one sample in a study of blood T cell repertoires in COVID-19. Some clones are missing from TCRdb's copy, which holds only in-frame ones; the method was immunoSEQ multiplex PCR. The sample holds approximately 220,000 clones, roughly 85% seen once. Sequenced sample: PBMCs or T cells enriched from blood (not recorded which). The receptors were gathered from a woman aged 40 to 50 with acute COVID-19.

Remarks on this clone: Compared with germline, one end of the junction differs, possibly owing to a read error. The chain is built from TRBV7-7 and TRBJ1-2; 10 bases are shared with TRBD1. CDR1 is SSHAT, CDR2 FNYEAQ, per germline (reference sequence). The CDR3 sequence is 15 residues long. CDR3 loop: CASSSTGQGRRGYTF. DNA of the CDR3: TGTGCTAGCAGCTCGACGGGACAGGGGCGTAGAGGCTACACCTTC.

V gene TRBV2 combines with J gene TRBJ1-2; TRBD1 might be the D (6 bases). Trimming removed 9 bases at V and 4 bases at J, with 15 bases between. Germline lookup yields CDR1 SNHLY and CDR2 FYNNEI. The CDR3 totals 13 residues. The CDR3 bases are TGTGCCAGAAGGACAGAAGCCTCCTATGGCTACACCTTC. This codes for CARRTEASYGYTF.

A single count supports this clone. The CDR3 DNA is TGTGCCAGCAGCCTGGGCGGGGACTCCTACGAGCAGTACGTC. It specifies CASSLGGDSYEQYV. V and J are TRBV28 and TRBJ2-7; D possibly corresponds to TRBD2 (6 bases). Trimming pared 6 bases from V and 0 bases from J, leaving 12 bases between. The CDR3 sequence is 14 residues long. CDR1 and CDR2 (germline): MDHEN, SYDVKM.

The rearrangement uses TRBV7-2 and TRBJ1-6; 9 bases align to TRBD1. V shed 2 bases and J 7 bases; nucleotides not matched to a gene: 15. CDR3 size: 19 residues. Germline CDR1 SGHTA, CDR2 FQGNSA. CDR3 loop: CASSLISLQGAAGNSPLHF. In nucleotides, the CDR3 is TGTGCCAGCAGCTTAATCAGCCTACAGGGGGCGGCGGGGAATTCACCCCTCCACTTT. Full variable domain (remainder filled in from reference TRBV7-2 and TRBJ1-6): GAGVSQSPSNKVTEKGKDVELRCDPISGHTALYWYRQSLGQGLEFLIYFQGNSAPDKSGLPSDRFSAERTGGSVSTLTIQRTQQEDSAVYLCASSLISLQGAAGNSPLHFGNGTRLTVT.

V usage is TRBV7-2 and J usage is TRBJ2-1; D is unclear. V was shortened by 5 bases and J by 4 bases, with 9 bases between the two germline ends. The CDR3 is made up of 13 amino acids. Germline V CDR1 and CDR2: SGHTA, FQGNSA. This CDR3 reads CASSPPGYNEQFF. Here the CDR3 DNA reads TGTGCCAGCAGCCCTCCCGGGTACAATGAGCAGTTCTTC.

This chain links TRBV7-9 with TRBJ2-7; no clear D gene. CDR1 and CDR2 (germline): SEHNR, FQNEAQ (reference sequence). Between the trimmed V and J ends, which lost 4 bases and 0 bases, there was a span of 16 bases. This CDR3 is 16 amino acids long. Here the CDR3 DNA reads TGTGCCAGCAGCTCCCCATTGGGCAGGAACTCCTACGAGCAGTACTTC. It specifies CASSSPLGRNSYEQYF.

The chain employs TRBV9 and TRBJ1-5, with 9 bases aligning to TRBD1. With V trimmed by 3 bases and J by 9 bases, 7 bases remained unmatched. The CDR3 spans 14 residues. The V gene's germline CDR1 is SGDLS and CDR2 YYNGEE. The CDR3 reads CASSGGDRVTPQHF. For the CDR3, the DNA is TGTGCCAGCAGCGGTGGGGACAGGGTAACGCCCCAGCATTTT.

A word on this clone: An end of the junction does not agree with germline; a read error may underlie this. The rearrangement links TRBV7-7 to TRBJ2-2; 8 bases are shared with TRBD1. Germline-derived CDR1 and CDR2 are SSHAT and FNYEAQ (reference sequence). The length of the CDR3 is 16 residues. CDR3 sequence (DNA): TGTGCTAGCAGCCTCGACAGGGGTAGGGGCACCGGGGAGCTGTTTTTT. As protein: CASSLDRGRGTGELFF.

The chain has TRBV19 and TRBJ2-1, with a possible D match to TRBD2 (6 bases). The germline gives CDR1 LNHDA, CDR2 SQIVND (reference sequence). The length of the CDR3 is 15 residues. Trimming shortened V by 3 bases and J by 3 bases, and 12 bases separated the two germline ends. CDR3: CASSMGWGVYNEQFF. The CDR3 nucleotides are TGTGCCAGTAGTATGGGTTGGGGGGTCTACAATGAGCAGTTCTTC.

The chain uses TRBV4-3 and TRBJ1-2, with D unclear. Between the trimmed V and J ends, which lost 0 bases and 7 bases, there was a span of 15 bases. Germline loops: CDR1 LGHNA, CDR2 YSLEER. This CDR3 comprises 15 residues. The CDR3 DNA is TGCGCCAGCAGCCAAGATAGCGAGGGATCGGGTGGCTACACCTTC. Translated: CASSQDSEGSGGYTF.

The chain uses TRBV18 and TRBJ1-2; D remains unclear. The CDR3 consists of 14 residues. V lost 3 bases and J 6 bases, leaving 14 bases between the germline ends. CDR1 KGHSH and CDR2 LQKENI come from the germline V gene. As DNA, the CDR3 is TGTGCCAGCTCACCCGACGCCTCGAGGGATGGCTACACCTTC. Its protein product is CASSPDASRDGYTF.

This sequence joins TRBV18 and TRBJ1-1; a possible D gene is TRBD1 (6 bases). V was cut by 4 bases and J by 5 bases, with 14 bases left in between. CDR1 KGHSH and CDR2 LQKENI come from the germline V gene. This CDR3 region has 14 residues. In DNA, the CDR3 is TGTGCCAGCTCACTAAGTGGGGGCCGGACTGAAGCTTTCTTT. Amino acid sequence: CASSLSGGRTEAFF.

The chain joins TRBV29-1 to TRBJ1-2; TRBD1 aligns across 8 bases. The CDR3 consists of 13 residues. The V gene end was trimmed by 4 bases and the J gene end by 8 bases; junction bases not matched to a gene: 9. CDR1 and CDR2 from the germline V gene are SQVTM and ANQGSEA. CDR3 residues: CSVVERQGKGYTF. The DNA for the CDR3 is TGCAGCGTTGTCGAGCGACAGGGGAAAGGCTACACCTTC.

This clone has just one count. CDR3 amino acids: CASRPGTDYNEKLFF. CDR3 coding DNA: TGTGCCAGCAGGCCCGGGACGGACTATAATGAAAAACTGTTTTTT. The chain joins TRBV2 to TRBJ1-4; a possible D gene is TRBD1 (5 bases). The CDR3 sequence is 15 residues long. V gave up 6 bases and J gave up 4 bases, with 15 bases separating them. Per germline, CDR1 SNHLY and CDR2 FYNNEI.

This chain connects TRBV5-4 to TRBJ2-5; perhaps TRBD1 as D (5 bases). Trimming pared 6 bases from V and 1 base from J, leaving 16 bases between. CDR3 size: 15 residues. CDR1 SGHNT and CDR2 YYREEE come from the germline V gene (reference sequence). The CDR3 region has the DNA TGTGCCAGCAACGGCTGGGGTGGGGCCCAAGAGACCCAGTACTTC. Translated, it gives CASNGWGGAQETQYF. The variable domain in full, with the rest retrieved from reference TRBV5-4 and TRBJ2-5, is ETGVTQSPTHLIKTRGQQVTLRCSSQSGHNTVSWYQQALGQGPQFIFQYYREEENGRGNFPPRFSGLQFPNYSSELNVNALELDDSALYLCASNGWGGAQETQYFGPGTRLLVL.

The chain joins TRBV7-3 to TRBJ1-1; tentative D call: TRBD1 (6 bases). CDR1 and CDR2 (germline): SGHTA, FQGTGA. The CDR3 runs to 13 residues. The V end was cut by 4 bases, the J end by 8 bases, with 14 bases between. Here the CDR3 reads CASSSEITGEAFF. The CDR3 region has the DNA TGTGCCAGCAGCTCTGAGATCACAGGGGAAGCTTTCTTT.

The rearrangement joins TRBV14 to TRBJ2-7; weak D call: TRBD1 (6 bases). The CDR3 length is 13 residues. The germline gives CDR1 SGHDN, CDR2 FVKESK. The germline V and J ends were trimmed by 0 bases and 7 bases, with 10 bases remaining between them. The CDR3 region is CASSQDLQGEQYF. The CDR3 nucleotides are TGTGCCAGCAGCCAAGATTTACAGGGTGAGCAGTACTTC.

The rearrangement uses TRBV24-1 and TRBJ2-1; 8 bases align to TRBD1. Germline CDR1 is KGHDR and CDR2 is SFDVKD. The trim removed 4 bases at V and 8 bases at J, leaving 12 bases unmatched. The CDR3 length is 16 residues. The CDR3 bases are TGTGCCACCAGTGAATCTGGACAGGGAGGCGGGGATGAGCAGTTCTTC. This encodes CATSESGQGGGDEQFF.

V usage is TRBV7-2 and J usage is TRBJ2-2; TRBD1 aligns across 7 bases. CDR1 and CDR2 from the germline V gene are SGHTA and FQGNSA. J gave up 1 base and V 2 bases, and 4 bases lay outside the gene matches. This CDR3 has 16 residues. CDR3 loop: CASSLLTGLNTGELFF. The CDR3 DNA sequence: TGTGCCAGCAGCTTACTGACAGGGTTGAACACCGGGGAGCTGTTTTTT.

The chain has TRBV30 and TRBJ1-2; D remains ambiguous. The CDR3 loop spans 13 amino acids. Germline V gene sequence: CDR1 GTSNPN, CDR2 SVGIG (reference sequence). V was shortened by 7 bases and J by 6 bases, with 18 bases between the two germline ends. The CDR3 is CAYQMGSRNGYTF. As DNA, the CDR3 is TGTGCCTACCAGATGGGCAGTCGTAATGGCTACACCTTC.

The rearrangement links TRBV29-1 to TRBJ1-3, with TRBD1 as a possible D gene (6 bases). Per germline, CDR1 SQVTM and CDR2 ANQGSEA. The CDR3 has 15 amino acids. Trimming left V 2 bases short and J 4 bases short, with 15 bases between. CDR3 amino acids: CSVEPRGSSGNTIYF. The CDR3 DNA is TGCAGCGTTGAACCTAGGGGGAGTTCAGGAAACACCATATATTTT. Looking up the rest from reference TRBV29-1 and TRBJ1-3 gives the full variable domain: SAVISQKPSRDICQRGTSLTIQCQVDSQVTMMFWYRQQPGQSLTLIATANQGSEATYESGFVIDKFPISRPNLTFSTLTVSNMSPEDSSIYLCSVEPRGSSGNTIYFGEGSWLTVV.

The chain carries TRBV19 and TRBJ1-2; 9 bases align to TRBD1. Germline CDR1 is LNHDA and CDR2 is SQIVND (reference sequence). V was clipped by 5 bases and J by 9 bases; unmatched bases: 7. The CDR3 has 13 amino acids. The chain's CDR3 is CASSPGTGMRYTF. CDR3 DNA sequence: TGTGCCAGTAGTCCCGGGACAGGGATGCGCTACACCTTC.

DNA of the CDR3: TGTGCCAGCAGCTTAATGCGGGGAGGGAGAGACACCATATATTTT. Its translation is CASSLMRGGRDTIYF. The chain combines TRBV13 with TRBJ1-3; D not certain. The CDR3 loop spans 15 amino acids. The germline gives CDR1 PRHDT, CDR2 FYEKMQ (reference sequence). Deletions cut 2 bases from V and 8 bases from J, with 16 bases between.

CDR3 region: CASSFRGGHEAFF. The CDR3 DNA reads as TGTGCCAGCAGTTTTAGGGGTGGGCATGAAGCTTTCTTT. The chain uses TRBV12-3 or TRBV12-4 and TRBJ1-1; TRBD1 might be the D (5 bases). V dropped 3 bases and J dropped 7 bases, with 12 bases sitting between them. The CDR3 runs 13 residues.

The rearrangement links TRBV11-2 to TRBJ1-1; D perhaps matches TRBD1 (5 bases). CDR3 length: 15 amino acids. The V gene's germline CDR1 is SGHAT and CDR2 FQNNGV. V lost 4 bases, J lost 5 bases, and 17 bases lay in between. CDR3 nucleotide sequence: TGTGCCAGCAGCTATCCTACAGAGGAGGGGACTGAAGCTTTCTTT. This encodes CASSYPTEEGTEAFF.

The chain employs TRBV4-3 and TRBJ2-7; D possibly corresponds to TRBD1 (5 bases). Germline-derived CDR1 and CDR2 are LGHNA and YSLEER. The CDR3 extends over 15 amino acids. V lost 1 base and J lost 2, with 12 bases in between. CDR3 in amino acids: CASSQVQGGTYEQYF. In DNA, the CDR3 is TGCGCCAGCAGCCAAGTGCAGGGTGGTACCTACGAGCAGTACTTC.

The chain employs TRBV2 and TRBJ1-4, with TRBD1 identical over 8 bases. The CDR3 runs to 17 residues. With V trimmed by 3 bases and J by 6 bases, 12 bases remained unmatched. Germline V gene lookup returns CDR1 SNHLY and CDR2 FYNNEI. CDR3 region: CASSDPRRGRMDEKLFF. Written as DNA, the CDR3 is TGTGCCAGCAGTGATCCCCGCAGGGGGCGGATGGATGAAAAACTGTTTTTT.

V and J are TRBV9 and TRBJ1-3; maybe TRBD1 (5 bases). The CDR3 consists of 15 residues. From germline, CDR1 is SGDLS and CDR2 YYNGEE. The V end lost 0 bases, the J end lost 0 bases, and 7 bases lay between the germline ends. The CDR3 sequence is CASSVGQYSGNTIYF. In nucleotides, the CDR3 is TGTGCCAGCAGCGTAGGACAGTACTCTGGAAACACCATATATTTT.

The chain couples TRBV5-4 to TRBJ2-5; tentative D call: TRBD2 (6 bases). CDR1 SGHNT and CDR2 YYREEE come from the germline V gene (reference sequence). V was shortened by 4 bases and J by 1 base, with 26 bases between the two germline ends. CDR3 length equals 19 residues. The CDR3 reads CASSPRHSPGGPTQETQYF. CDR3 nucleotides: TGTGCCAGCAGCCCCCGGCACTCCCCCGGGGGACCAACCCAAGAGACCCAGTACTTC.

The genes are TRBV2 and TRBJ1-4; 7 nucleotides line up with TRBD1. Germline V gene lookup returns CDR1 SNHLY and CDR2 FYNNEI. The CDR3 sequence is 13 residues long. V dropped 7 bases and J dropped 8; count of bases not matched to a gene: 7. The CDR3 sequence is CASTVTGYEKLFF. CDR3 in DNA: TGTGCCAGCACCGTGACAGGGTACGAAAAACTGTTTTTT.

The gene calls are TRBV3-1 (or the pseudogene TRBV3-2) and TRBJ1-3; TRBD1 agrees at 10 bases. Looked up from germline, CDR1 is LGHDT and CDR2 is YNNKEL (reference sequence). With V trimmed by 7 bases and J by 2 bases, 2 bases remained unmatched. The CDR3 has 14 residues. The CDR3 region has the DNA TGTGCCAGCAAGGGACAGGGGCCTGGAAACACCATATATTTT. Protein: CASKGQGPGNTIYF.